The present TCR beta chain was sequenced within a study of T cells in women clearing cervical HPV infection. In the study overall: No precancer developed; the control's incident HPV16 infection cleared within 12 months.

Study findings and constraints: CIN3+ cases had significantly higher TCR repertoire richness than controls, but evenness did not differ. TRBV6-7 abundance was lower in cases than controls (around 0.1% versus 0.15%).

Sequencing was performed with immunoSEQ multiplex PCR; in TCRdb, only in-frame clones are kept and a portion is missing. The table for this sample gives around 46,000 clones. Points on this clone: Its antigen is currently unknown. The read terminates 3 residues before the CDR3 end, so the remaining end is supplied by the germline J gene.

This CDR3 comprises 14 residues. The V gene lost 4 bases and the J gene lost 5 bases, with 15 bases spanning the gap. CDR1 is SGHRS, CDR2 YFSETQ, per germline. The chain employs TRBV5-1 and TRBJ1-1; D is possibly TRBD1 (5 bases). This receptor was taken from a woman aged 18 to 75 with a cervical HPV16 infection that either progressed to CIN3+ or cleared (not recorded which). Material: blood buffy coat. The DNA read from the CDR3 is TGCGCCAGCAGCGACAGTACCCGAACAACTGAA. Translation: CASSDSTRTTE. The CDR3 reads in full as CASSDSTRTTEAFF. Supplemented by reference TRBV5-1 and TRBJ1-1, the full variable domain reads KAGVTQTPRYLIKTRGQQVTLSCSPISGHRSVSWYQQTPGQGLQFLFEYFSETQRNKGNFPGRFSGRQFSNSRSEMNVSTLELGDSALYLCASSDSTRTTEAFFGQGTRLTVV.